The source of this T cell receptor (beta chain) is a study of blood T cell repertoires in COVID-19. Researchers sorted participants into cohorts using their self-reported clinical history. Cohort 3 recovery required two negative PCRs, clearance, or symptom resolution. The V gene end was trimmed by 0 bases and the J gene end by 11 bases; junction bases not matched to a gene: 4. This CDR3 contains 13 residues. Germline V gene data show CDR1 as MRHNA and CDR2 as SNTAGT. Method: immunoSEQ multiplex PCR; TCRdb's copy keeps in-frame clones and lacks some. The sample includes 400,000 to 500,000 clones, 88% seen only once; the top ten take 1.8%.

Sequencing input: PBMCs or T cells enriched from blood (not recorded which). This sequence joins TRBV6-4 and TRBJ2-1, with TRBD2 identical over 7 bases. This clonotype was sampled from a woman aged 40 to 50 who had recovered from COVID-19. The CDR3 DNA reads as TGTGCCAGCAGTGACTCGCAGCGGGGACAGCAGTTCTTC. Protein sequence: CASSDSQRGQQFF.